This T cell receptor (beta chain) derives from a study of blood T cell repertoires in COVID-19. Study in general: Samples came from the United States, Italy and Spain, spanning acute and convalescent COVID-19. In each case, the material was cDNA or gDNA derived from T cells, B-cell-depleted T cells, or PBMCs.

Per the study methods: Scientists estimated how many nucleated cells there were by amplifying reference gene primers. The data were produced by immunoSEQ multiplex PCR, yet TCRdb's version contains in-frame clones alone and is incomplete. The DNA gave D and trimming, while V, J and clone size come from that table. Of about 130,000 clones in the sample, approximately 85% were seen once. Trimming took 3 bases from V and 0 from J; bases not matched to a gene: 4. The CDR3 covers 14 residues. Germline V CDR1 and CDR2: GTSNPN, SVGIG (reference sequence). The clonotype originates from a human donor in a cohort sampled during active COVID-19. V usage is TRBV30 and J usage is TRBJ2-5, with 7 bases that match TRBD2. The sequenced sample was peripheral blood. As DNA, the CDR3 is TGTGCCTGGAGGTCTAGCGGATACCAAGAGACCCAGTACTTC. Translation gives CAWRSSGYQETQYF.